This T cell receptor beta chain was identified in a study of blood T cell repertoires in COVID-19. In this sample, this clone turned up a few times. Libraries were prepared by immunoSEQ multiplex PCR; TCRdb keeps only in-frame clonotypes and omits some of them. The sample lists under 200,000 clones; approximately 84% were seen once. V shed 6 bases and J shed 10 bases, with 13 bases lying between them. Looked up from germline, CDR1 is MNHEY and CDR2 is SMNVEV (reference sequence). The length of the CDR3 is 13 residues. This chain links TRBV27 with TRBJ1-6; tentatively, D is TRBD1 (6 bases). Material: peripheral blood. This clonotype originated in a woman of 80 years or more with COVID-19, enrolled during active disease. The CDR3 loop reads CASSGETGSPLHF. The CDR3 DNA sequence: TGTGCCAGCAGCGGGGAGACAGGCTCACCCCTCCACTTT.